Shown below are 19 T cell receptor beta chains from a single sample sequenced in a study of shared clonotypes between healthy human individuals. Sequenced by immunoSEQ multiplex PCR; TCRdb stores in-frame clones only, minus some. The repertoire holds around 720,000 clones, with about three quarters as singletons. Input material: memory CD4+ T cells sorted from blood. Subset denoted: CD45RA-negative fraction. These receptors were collected from a woman in her thirties in good health.

This clone occurred a few times. The chain combines TRBV2 with TRBJ2-5, with D uncertain. Trimming left V 3 bases short and J 11 bases short, with 10 bases between. The CDR3 totals 11 residues. The germline CDR1 and CDR2 sequences are SNHLY and FYNNEI. The CDR3 loop reads CASSDRQKQYF. The DNA of the CDR3 is TGTGCCAGCAGTGATCGGCAGAAGCAGTACTTC.

The chain recombines TRBV11-2 with TRBJ2-7; possibly TRBD1 for D (6 bases). The CDR3 spans 15 residues. The ends were cut back, 5 bases at V and 4 bases at J, with 18 bases in the middle. Looked up from germline, CDR1 is SGHAT and CDR2 is FQNNGV. In nucleotides, the CDR3 is TGTGCCAGCAGCCCGACGGCGGCAGGGGAATACGAGCAGTACTTC. Translation: CASSPTAAGEYEQYF.

The rearrangement joins TRBV5-4 to TRBJ1-4, with 9 bases identical to TRBD1. Germline CDR1 reads SGHNT; CDR2 reads YYREEE (reference sequence). This CDR3 region has 15 residues. The ends lost 5 bases at V and 8 bases at J; junction bases unmatched: 10. The CDR3 sequence is CASSHPGQGYEKLFF. The CDR3 DNA follows: TGTGCCAGCAGTCACCCGGGACAGGGTTACGAAAAACTGTTTTTT.

This chain connects TRBV11-1 to TRBJ2-7; 7 bases fit TRBD1. The CDR3 covers 15 residues. V dropped 5 bases and J dropped 2; count of bases not matched to a gene: 9. Germline V gene sequence: CDR1 SGHAT, CDR2 FQDESV (reference sequence). Here the CDR3 reads CASSHVQGSTYEQYF. CDR3 nucleotide sequence: TGTGCCAGCAGCCACGTACAGGGGTCTACCTACGAGCAGTACTTC.

This clone turned up a few times. The J gene is TRBJ2-7, the V gene TRBV5-1; D possibly corresponds to TRBD2 (5 bases). Germline V lookup: CDR1 SGHRS, CDR2 YFSETQ. The CDR3 has 15 residues. The CDR3 DNA reads TGCGCGAGCTCTCTTTCGGGGAGTAAGGTTGACGAGCAGTACTTC. The encoded protein is CASSLSGSKVDEQYF.

The rearrangement links TRBV28 to TRBJ2-5; 8 bases agree with TRBD1. After removal of 11 bases from V and 1 base from J, the junction contained 6 bases not matched to a gene. CDR1 is MDHEN, CDR2 SYDVKM, per germline. The CDR3 has 13 residues. For the CDR3, the DNA is TGTGCCGGCTCTGACAGGGGCCAAGAGACCCAGTACTTC. Its protein is CAGSDRGQETQYF.

This clone occurred a few times. The rearrangement joins TRBV29-1 to TRBJ2-2; D unclear. V was trimmed by 6 bases and J by 4 bases, leaving 9 bases between them. Per the germline V gene, CDR1 is SQVTM and CDR2 is ANQGSEA. There are 12 residues in the CDR3. DNA for the CDR3: TGCAGCGTAGCACAGAGCACCGGGGAGCTGTTTTTT. Translation gives CSVAQSTGELFF.

The chain is built from TRBV5-4 and TRBJ1-5; 10 bases fit TRBD1. Germline CDR1 is SGHNT and CDR2 is YYREEE (reference sequence). J was trimmed by 5 bases and V by 0 bases; bases with no gene match: 8. The CDR3 extends over 17 amino acids. CDR3 sequence reads: CASSLGGGTGVDQPQHF. The CDR3 coding sequence is TGTGCCAGCAGCTTGGGGGGCGGGACAGGGGTAGATCAGCCCCAGCATTTT.

This chain links TRBV6-5 with TRBJ1-1; possible D gene TRBD1, 6 bases. V lost 7 bases to trimming and J lost 3 bases, with 18 bases between them. The CDR3 contains 15 residues. Germline V gene data show CDR1 as MNHEY and CDR2 as SVGAGI. Here the CDR3 DNA reads TGTGCCAGCAATCCCCGGGACATGGGGTACACTGAAGCTTTCTTT. It encodes CASNPRDMGYTEAFF.

The chain joins TRBV20-1 to TRBJ2-7, with a weak D call TRBD1 (6 bases). The CDR3 contains 11 residues. Trimming removed 4 bases from V and 4 bases from J, with 8 bases in between. The germline gives CDR1 DFQATT, CDR2 SNEGSKA (reference sequence). Here the CDR3 DNA reads TGCAGTGCTAAGCAGGGGTACGAGCAGTACTTC. This translates into CSAKQGYEQYF.

The chain combines TRBV27 with TRBJ2-7, with 9 nucleotides matching TRBD2. The germline CDR1 and CDR2 sequences are MNHEY and SMNVEV (reference sequence). The CDR3 extends over 15 amino acids. V lost 5 bases and J lost 0; bases outside the gene matches: 5. The CDR3 is CASSPLAGVSYEQYF. The CDR3 DNA sequence: TGTGCCAGCAGTCCGTTAGCGGGAGTCTCCTACGAGCAGTACTTC.

The chain couples TRBV28 to TRBJ1-5; a possible D gene is TRBD1 (5 bases). Trimming removed 4 bases from V and 9 bases from J, with 10 bases in between. From germline, CDR1 is MDHEN and CDR2 SYDVKM. This CDR3 region has 12 residues. The CDR3 is CASSWWGGPQHF. DNA for the CDR3: TGTGCCAGCAGTTGGTGGGGGGGGCCCCAGCATTTT.

Only a few counts were recorded for this clone. The chain links TRBV6-1 to TRBJ1-2, with D possibly matching TRBD1 (6 bases). From germline, CDR1 is MNHNS and CDR2 SASEGT. The CDR3 runs to 15 residues. V was cut by 2 bases and J by 7 bases, with 17 bases left in between. CDR3 in amino acids: CASSEWGMGGGGYTF. The CDR3 DNA is TGTGCCAGCAGTGAATGGGGCATGGGGGGCGGTGGCTACACCTTC.

The rearrangement links TRBV7-8 to TRBJ1-1, with TRBD1 matching 10 bases. The CDR3 consists of 16 residues. The J segment lost 2 bases and the V segment lost 5 bases, leaving 8 bases of the junction unmatched. Per germline, CDR1 SGHVS and CDR2 FQNEAQ. The CDR3: CASSPRDRGVNTEAFF. As DNA, the CDR3 is TGTGCCAGCAGCCCCCGGGACAGGGGAGTAAACACTGAAGCTTTCTTT.

This sequence joins TRBV11-3 and TRBJ2-2; D remains ambiguous. The CDR3 totals 16 residues. V was trimmed by 0 bases and J by 2 bases, leaving 10 bases between them. CDR1 and CDR2 from the germline V gene are SGHNT and YENEEA. The CDR3 loop reads CASSLELTANTGELFF. CDR3 DNA sequence: TGTGCCAGCAGCTTAGAGTTAACGGCAAACACCGGGGAGCTGTTTTTT.

This clone was detected only a few times. The J gene is TRBJ1-1, the V gene TRBV27; D is unclear. Trimming took off 11 bases at V and 6 bases at J, with 7 bases between the two ends. The CDR3 length is 9 residues. Germline lookup yields CDR1 MNHEY and CDR2 SMNVEV (reference sequence). Here the CDR3 reads CAPQSEAFF. CDR3 DNA: TGTGCCCCCCAGTCTGAAGCTTTCTTT.

The CDR3, as DNA: TGTGCCAGCACCCCACGAGGAGATACGCAGTATTTT. Encoded protein: CASTPRGDTQYF. The J gene is TRBJ2-3, the V gene TRBV28; no firm D call. V lost 7 bases, J lost 5 bases, and 10 bases lay in between. Germline CDR1 reads MDHEN; CDR2 reads SYDVKM. This CDR3 has 12 residues.

The V call is TRBV2, the J call TRBJ1-5; D is undetermined. The CDR3 is 14 amino acids. Germline V gene sequence: CDR1 SNHLY, CDR2 FYNNEI. V was trimmed by 4 bases and J by 5 bases, leaving 12 bases between them. Written as DNA, the CDR3 is TGTGCCAGCAGTGGCGAGGGCCAGGATCAGCCCCAGCATTTT. The encoded protein is CASSGEGQDQPQHF.

The DNA of the CDR3 is TGCGCCAGCAGCTTAAGAGGGAGGACAGGGGCGGCTATGAACACTGAAGCTTTCTTT. This gives the protein CASSLRGRTGAAMNTEAFF. This rearrangement joins TRBV5-1 to TRBJ1-1; 9 bases agree with TRBD1. Germline trimming cut 2 bases from V and 0 bases from J; bases unmatched to any gene: 14. Germline-derived CDR1 and CDR2 are SGHRS and YFSETQ. The CDR3 has 19 amino acids.